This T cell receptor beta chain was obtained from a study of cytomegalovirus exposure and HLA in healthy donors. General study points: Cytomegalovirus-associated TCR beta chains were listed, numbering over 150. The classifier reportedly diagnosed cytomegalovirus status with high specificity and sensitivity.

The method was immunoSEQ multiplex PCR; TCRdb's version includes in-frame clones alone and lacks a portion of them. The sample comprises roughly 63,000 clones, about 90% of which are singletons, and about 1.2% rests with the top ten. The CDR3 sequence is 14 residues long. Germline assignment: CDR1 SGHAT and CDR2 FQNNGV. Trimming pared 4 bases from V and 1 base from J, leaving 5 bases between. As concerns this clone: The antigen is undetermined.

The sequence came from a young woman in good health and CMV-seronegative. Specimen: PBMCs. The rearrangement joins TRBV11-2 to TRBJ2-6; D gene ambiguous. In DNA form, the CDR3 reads TGTGCCAGCAGCTACACATCTGGGGCCAACGTCCTGACTTTC. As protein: CASSYTSGANVLTF.